This T cell receptor (beta chain) derives from a study of cytomegalovirus exposure and HLA in healthy donors. Findings of the study overall: The authors enumerated 150 to 200 TCR beta chains as linked to cytomegalovirus. A missense DCLRE1C variant was associated with V- and J-gene trimming of TCR beta chains in a later analysis, and an independent cohort replicated the association. The authors assumed roughly uniform sequencing depth across donors for presence/absence analyses.

This PCR relied on a set of 60 Vbeta primers and 13 Jbeta primers. Produced via immunoSEQ multiplex PCR; TCRdb's table is partial and in-frame only. Of 200,000 to 250,000 clones in the sample, about 84% were seen once. Details on this clone: The antigen is unknown.

This CDR3 is built from 15 residues. Germline-derived CDR1 and CDR2 are SGHVS and FNYEAQ. V trimming: 1 base; J trimming: 7 bases; junction bases outside the gene matches: 7. The genes are TRBV7-6 and TRBJ2-1; 7 bases line up with TRBD2. The specimen sequenced was PBMCs. The sequence was collected from a human donor in good health. CDR3 in amino acids: CASSLVWLAENEQFF. The DNA of the CDR3 is TGTGCCAGCAGCTTAGTCTGGCTAGCGGAGAATGAGCAGTTCTTC.